This T cell receptor beta chain derives from a study of graft-versus-host responses after intestinal transplantation. To note about this clone: Its target is unknown.

Sequencing was performed with immunoSEQ multiplex PCR; in TCRdb, only in-frame clones are kept and a portion is missing. The repertoire holds about 120,000 clones, with over 85% as singletons. Germline-derived CDR1 and CDR2 are LNHDA and SQIVND (reference sequence). The V and J ends lost 1 base and 0 bases respectively, with 13 bases between them. This CDR3 is 16 amino acids long. The sample was unstimulated CD4+ T cells sorted from spleen or lymph node cells, taken before intestinal transplant. This clonotype was sampled from a human donor who received an intestinal transplant. The V call is TRBV19, the J call TRBJ2-7, with D unresolved. This CDR3 is CASSIGGGRSSYEQYF. CDR3 in DNA: TGTGCCAGTAGTATAGGTGGCGGCAGGTCCTCCTACGAGCAGTACTTC.